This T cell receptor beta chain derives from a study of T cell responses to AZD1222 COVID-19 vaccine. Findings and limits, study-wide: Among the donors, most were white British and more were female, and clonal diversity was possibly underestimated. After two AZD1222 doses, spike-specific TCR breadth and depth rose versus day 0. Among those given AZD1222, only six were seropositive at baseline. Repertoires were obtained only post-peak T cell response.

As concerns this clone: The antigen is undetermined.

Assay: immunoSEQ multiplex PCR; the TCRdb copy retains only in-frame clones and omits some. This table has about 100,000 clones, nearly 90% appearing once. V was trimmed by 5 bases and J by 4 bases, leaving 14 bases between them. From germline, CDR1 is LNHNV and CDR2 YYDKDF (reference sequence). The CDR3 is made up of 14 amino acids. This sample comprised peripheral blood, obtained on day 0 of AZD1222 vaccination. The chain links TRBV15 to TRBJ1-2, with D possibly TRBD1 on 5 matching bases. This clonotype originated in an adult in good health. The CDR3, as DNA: TGTGCCACCAGCTCCCCTGCCGGGGCCTATGGCTACACCTTC. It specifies CATSSPAGAYGYTF.